One and the same sample provided the 9 T cell receptor beta chains below, sequenced in a study of T cell repertoires in cytomegalovirus infection. TCRdb re-called the reads with MiXCR, one entry per CDR3 protein. Counted here are 400,000 or so distinct CDR3 sequences, 15% to 20% occurring once; the ten biggest clones make up around 10%. Sequenced material: PBMCs. Receptor source: a human donor in good health (CMV status not recorded). Some clones in this sample may be carry-over from other donors' samples.

This clonotype was detected ten times or more. The chain links TRBV7-8 to TRBJ2-7; no definite D call. Germline V gene data show CDR1 as SGHVS and CDR2 as FQNEAQ. The CDR3 has 9 amino acids. With 11 bases removed from V and 7 bases from J, the gap between germline ends came to 9 bases. The CDR3 DNA sequence: TGTGCCCGCCAGGTAGAGCAGTACTTC. Protein product: CARQVEQYF.

This clonotype came up many times. The rearrangement joins TRBV7-2 to TRBJ1-2; the match to TRBD1 covers 9 bases. V lost 5 bases, J lost 12 bases, and 10 bases stayed unmatched. Germline values: CDR1 SGHTA, CDR2 FQGNSA. This CDR3 is built from 13 residues. The CDR3 loop is CASSPQRTGENTF. CDR3 coding DNA: TGTGCCAGCAGCCCACAAAGGACAGGGGAGAACACCTTC.

The chain links TRBV20-1 to TRBJ1-6, with D unresolved. Trimming removed 3 bases at V and 0 bases at J, with 12 bases between. Germline values: CDR1 DFQATT, CDR2 SNEGSKA (reference sequence). The CDR3 sequence is 16 residues long. CDR3 nucleotide sequence: TGCAGTGCTAGTCCGGAGGGCCTCTCCTATAATTCACCCCTCCACTTT. It yields the protein CSASPEGLSYNSPLHF.

Only a few counts were recorded for this clonotype. V and J are TRBV30 and TRBJ1-4, with 7 bases lining up with TRBD1. V gave up 2 bases and J gave up 14 bases; unmatched junction bases: 8. Germline V CDR1 and CDR2: GTSNPN, SVGIG (reference sequence). The CDR3 spans 12 residues. The CDR3 spells CAWSPTRGQLFF. CDR3 DNA: TGTGCCTGGAGTCCAACAAGGGGACAGCTGTTTTTT.

This clonotype has a handful of counts. The chain has TRBV19 and TRBJ2-2; D is perhaps TRBD1 (5 bases). This CDR3 has 14 amino acids. CDR1 and CDR2 (germline): LNHDA, SQIVND (reference sequence). With 5 bases removed from V and 6 bases from J, the gap between germline ends came to 13 bases. The chain's CDR3 is CASSQQVVPGELFF. The DNA of the CDR3 is TGTGCCAGTAGTCAACAGGTAGTGCCCGGGGAGCTGTTTTTT.

This clonotype was picked up a small number of times. This chain's CDR3 is CSVITGTPSSYNEQFF. CDR3 sequence (DNA): TGCAGTGTAATAACCGGGACTCCGAGCTCCTACAATGAGCAGTTCTTC. The rearrangement joins TRBV20-1 to TRBJ2-1; maybe TRBD2 (6 bases). The length of the CDR3 is 16 residues. Looked up from germline, CDR1 is DFQATT and CDR2 is SNEGSKA (reference sequence). Trimming removed 7 bases at V and 0 bases at J, with 19 bases between.

CDR3: CASSPGGRAGETQYF. CDR3 nucleotide sequence: TGTGCCAGCAGCCCCGGGGGGAGAGCGGGAGAGACCCAGTACTTC. This chain links TRBV5-4 with TRBJ2-5; 7 bases align to TRBD2. The CDR3 loop spans 15 amino acids. After removal of 4 bases from V and 4 bases from J, the junction contained 10 bases not matched to a gene. CDR1 and CDR2 (germline): SGHNT, YYREEE (reference sequence).

This clonotype was detected ten times or more. The DNA of the CDR3 is TGTGCCAGCAGCCTGGGAAACACCATATATTTT. This gives the protein CASSLGNTIYF. The gene calls are TRBV12-3 or TRBV12-4 and TRBJ1-3; D uncertain. V was cut by 6 bases and J by 4 bases, with 4 bases left in between. The CDR3 covers 11 residues.

The sample holds a few counts of this clonotype. This chain connects TRBV5-4 to TRBJ2-3, with 10 bases lining up with TRBD2. Germline V CDR1 and CDR2: SGHNT, YYREEE (reference sequence). Losses at the gene ends were 5 bases for V and 3 bases for J; bases not matched to a gene: 6. This CDR3 contains 15 residues. In nucleotides, the CDR3 is TGTGCCAGCAGGCCTAGCGGGAGTCAGACAGATACGCAGTATTTT. Its translation is CASRPSGSQTDTQYF.